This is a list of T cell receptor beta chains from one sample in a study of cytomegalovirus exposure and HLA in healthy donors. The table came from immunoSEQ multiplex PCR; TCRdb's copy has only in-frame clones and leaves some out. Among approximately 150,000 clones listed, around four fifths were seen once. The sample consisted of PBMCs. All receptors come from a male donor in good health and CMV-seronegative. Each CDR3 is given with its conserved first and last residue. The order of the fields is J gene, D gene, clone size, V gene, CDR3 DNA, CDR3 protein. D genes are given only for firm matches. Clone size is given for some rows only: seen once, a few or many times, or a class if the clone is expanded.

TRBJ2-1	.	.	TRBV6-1	TGTGCCAGCAGTGAAGCAGGGGGAACCTACAATGAGCAGTTCTTC	CASSEAGGTYNEQFF
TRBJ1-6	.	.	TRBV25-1	TGTGCCAGCAGTGAATTCCATAGGGGGAATTCACCCCTCCACTTT	CASSEFHRGNSPLHF
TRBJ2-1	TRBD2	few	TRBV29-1	TGCAGCGTTGAGGCGGGGGATTACAATGAGCAGTTCTTC	CSVEAGDYNEQFF
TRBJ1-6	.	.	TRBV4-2	TGTGCCAGCAGCCGGTCGGGACTTGTTAATTCACCCCTCCACTTT	CASSRSGLVNSPLHF
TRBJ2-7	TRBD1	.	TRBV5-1	TGCGCCAGCAGCTTGGGACAGGGTCAGTACGAGCAGTACTTC	CASSLGQGQYEQYF
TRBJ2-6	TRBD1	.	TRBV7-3	TGTGCCAGCAGCTCGGGACAGGGGGACTCTGGGGCCAACGTCCTGACTTTC	CASSSGQGDSGANVLTF
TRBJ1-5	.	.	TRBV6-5	TGTGCCAGCAGTTGCCAGGGTTTTAGTCAGCCCCAGCATTTT	CASSCQGFSQPQHF
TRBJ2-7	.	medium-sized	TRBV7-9	TGTTCCAGCAGCCCAACTGGCTACGAGCAGTACTTC	CSSSPTGYEQYF
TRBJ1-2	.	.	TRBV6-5	TGTGCCAGCAGTTACTCGACCGGGACAAAGGACTATGGCTACACCTTC	CASSYSTGTKDYGYTF
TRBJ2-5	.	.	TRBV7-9	TGTGCCAGCAGCGCCCCACAGGGTCGCCAAGAGACCCAGTACTTC	CASSAPQGRQETQYF
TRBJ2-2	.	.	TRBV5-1	TGCGCCAGCAGCTTAGAACTAGCCAAAGAGAACACCGGGGAGCTGTTTTTT	CASSLELAKENTGELFF
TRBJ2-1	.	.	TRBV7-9	TGTTCCAGCGGCCTATTGCGGTCTTACAATGAGCAGTTCTTC	CSSGLLRSYNEQFF
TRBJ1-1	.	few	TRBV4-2	TGTGCCAGCAGCCAAGATTCTAGCACTGAAGCTTTCTTT	CASSQDSSTEAFF
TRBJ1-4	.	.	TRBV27	TGTGCCAGCAGTTTACAACGGCCGGAGACTAATGAAAAACTGTTTTTT	CASSLQRPETNEKLFF
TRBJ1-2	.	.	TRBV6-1	TGTGCCAGCAGTGATCTTACGGGGGTTGACTATGGCTACACCTTC	CASSDLTGVDYGYTF
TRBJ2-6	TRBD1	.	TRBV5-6	TGTGCCAGCAGGCCGGGACAGGGGATCTACTCTGGGGCCAACGTCCTGACTTTC	CASRPGQGIYSGANVLTF
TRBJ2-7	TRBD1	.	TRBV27	TGTGCCAGCAGAGAGACAGGGACCTACGAGCAGTACTTC	CASRETGTYEQYF
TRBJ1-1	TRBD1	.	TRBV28	TGTGCCAGCAGTTTCCCAGGGGGCGCGGGGGCTTTCTTT	CASSFPGGAGAFF
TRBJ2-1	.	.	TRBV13	TGTGCCAGCAGAACAAACAGGGAGGGGTGGCACAATGAGCAGTTCTTC	CASRTNREGWHNEQFF
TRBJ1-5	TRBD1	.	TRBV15	TGTGCCACCAGTTGGGACAGGGGGTTCGGTCAGCCCCAGCATTTT	CATSWDRGFGQPQHF
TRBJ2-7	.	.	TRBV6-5	TGTGCCAGCAGTACCGGCACCCGGGTATACGAGCAGTACTTC	CASSTGTRVYEQYF
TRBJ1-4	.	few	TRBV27	TGTGCCAGCAGCCTGAGGGGGGGAAATGAAAAACTGTTTTTT	CASSLRGGNEKLFF
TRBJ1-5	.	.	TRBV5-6	TGTGCCAGCAGCTTGGGTACAGGGAACAATCAGCCCCAGCATTTT	CASSLGTGNNQPQHF
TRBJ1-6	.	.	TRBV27	TGTGCCAGCAGTTTATCGACTCGTAATTCACCCCTCCACTTT	CASSLSTRNSPLHF
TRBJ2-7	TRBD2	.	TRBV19	TGTGCCAGTCGGGGGGTCGTGGGCCCCTACGAGCAGTACTTC	CASRGVVGPYEQYF
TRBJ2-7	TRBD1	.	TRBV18	TGTGCCAGCTCAGCTTCCGGGACAGGGCCTTCCTACGAGCAGTACTTC	CASSASGTGPSYEQYF
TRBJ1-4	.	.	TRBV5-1	TGCGCCAGCAGCTTGGGGGGGGTCGGCCTTCAAAAACTGTTTTTT	CASSLGGVGLQKLFF
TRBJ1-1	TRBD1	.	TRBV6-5	TGTGCCAGCAGCCTAAAGGGACAGGCCCAATCTGAAGCTTTCTTT	CASSLKGQAQSEAFF
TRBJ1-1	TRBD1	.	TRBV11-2	TGTGCCAGCAGTCGTACCGGGACAGGGACTGAAGCTTTCTTT	CASSRTGTGTEAFF
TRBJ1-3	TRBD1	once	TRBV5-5	TGTGCCAGCAGCTTCCAGGGGGCTGGAAACACCATATATTTT	CASSFQGAGNTIYF
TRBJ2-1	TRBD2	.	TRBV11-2	TGTGCCAGCAGCCCAGCCGGACTAGCCTACAATGAGCAGTTCTTC	CASSPAGLAYNEQFF
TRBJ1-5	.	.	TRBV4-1	TGCGCCAGCAGCCAATCAGGGAAGCCCCAGCATTTT	CASSQSGKPQHF
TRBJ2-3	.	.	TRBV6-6	TGTGCCAGCAGCCCTACTAGCAGCACAGATACGCAGTATTTT	CASSPTSSTDTQYF
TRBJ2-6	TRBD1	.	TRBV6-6	TGTGCCAGCTACGTCACAGGGGCTAGGGCCAACGTCCTGACTTTC	CASYVTGARANVLTF
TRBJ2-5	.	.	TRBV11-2	TGTGCCAGCAGCTTAGATCGATTGGGGGGAAGAGATCGTGGGACCCAGTACTTC	CASSLDRLGGRDRGTQYF
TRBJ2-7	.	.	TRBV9	TGTGCCAGCAGCGTAGGGGTTAGCTTCGACGAGCAGTACTTC	CASSVGVSFDEQYF
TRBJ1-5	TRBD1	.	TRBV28	TGTGCCAGCAGCAAGGACAGGGATGATCAGCCCCAGCATTTT	CASSKDRDDQPQHF
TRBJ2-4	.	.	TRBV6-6	TGTGCCAGCAGGGGGGCCGAGACAGAAAACATTCAGTACTTC	CASRGAETENIQYF
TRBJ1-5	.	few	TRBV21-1	TGTGCCAGCAGGCCCAGGTCGGGACAGAGAAATCAGCCCCAGCATTTT	CASRPRSGQRNQPQHF
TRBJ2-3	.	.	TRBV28	TGTGCCAGCAGTTCGTGGGACATCGAGGAACTAGATACGCAGTATTTT	CASSSWDIEELDTQYF
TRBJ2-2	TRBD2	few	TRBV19	TGTGCCAGTAGTATACCCCCCCGGGTAGCGGGAGGTCACGGGGAGCTGTTTTTT	CASSIPPRVAGGHGELFF
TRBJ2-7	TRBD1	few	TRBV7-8	TGTGCCAGCAGCCCGAGGGACAGCCTATACGAGCAGTACTTC	CASSPRDSLYEQYF
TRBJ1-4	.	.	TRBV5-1	TGCGCCAGCAGCTCATCTGGCCGGGTGGAGGAGTGGGAAAAACTGTTTTTT	CASSSSGRVEEWEKLFF
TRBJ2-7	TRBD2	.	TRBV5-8	TGTGCCAGCAGCTCCCAGCGGGGGGGGACCGCCGAGCAGTACTTC	CASSSQRGGTAEQYF
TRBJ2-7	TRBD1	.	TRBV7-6	TGTGCCAGCAGCTTGACAGGGTATCGCAACGAGCAGTACTTC	CASSLTGYRNEQYF
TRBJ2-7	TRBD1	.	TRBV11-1	TGTGCCAGCAGCTACGAGACAGGGGTCGGCTACGAGCAGTACTTC	CASSYETGVGYEQYF
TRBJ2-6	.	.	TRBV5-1	TGCGCCAGCAGTCGGCCTGGACTGCGCTCTGGGGCCAACGTCCTGACTTTC	CASSRPGLRSGANVLTF
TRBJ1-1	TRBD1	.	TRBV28	TGTGCCAGCAGTCCAACGACAGGGGAAAGATCCGAAGCTTTCTTT	CASSPTTGERSEAFF
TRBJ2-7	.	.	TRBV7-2	TGTGCCAGCAGCTTAGTAGGGGCGAGCTACGAGCAGTACTTC	CASSLVGASYEQYF
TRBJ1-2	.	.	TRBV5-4	TGTGCCAGCAGCCTGGACACGATCTATGGCTACACCTTC	CASSLDTIYGYTF